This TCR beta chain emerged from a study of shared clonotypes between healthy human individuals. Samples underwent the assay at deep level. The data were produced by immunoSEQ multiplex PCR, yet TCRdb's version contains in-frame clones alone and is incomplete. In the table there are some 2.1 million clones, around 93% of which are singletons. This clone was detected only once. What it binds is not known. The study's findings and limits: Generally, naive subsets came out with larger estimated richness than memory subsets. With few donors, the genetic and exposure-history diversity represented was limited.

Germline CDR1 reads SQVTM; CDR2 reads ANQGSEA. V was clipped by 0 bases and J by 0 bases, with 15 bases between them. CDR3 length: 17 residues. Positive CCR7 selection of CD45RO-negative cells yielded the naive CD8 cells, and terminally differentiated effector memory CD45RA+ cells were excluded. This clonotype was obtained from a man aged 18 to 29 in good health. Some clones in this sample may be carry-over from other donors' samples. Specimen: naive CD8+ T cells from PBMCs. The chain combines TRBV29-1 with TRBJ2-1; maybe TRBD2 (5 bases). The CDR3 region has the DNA TGCAGCGTTGAAGATGATCTTGGGGAGAGCTCCTACAATGAGCAGTTCTTC. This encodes CSVEDDLGESSYNEQFF.